This TCR beta chain emerged from a study of blood T cell repertoires in COVID-19. The CDR3 extends over 16 amino acids. Trimming left V 0 bases short and J 5 bases short, with 15 bases between. Germline assignment: CDR1 KGHSH and CDR2 LQKENI. Sequenced by immunoSEQ multiplex PCR; TCRdb stores in-frame clones only, minus some. Of around 380,000 clones listed, roughly 86% are singletons. Specimen: PBMCs or T cells enriched from blood (not recorded which). This TCR was recovered from a man under 40 who had recovered from COVID-19. This chain links TRBV18 with TRBJ2-3; weak D call: TRBD2 (6 bases). CDR3 in DNA: TGTGCCAGCTCACCACCGTTGGGGGGAGCGAGAGATACGCAGTATTTT. Translation: CASSPPLGGARDTQYF.